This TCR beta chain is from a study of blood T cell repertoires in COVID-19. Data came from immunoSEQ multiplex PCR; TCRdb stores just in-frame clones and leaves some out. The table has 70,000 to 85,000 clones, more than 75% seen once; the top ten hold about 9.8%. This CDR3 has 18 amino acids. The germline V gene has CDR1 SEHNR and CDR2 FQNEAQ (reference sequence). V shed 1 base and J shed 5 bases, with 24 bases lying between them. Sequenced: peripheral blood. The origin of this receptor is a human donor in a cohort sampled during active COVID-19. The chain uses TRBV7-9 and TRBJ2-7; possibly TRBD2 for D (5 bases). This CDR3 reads CASSLGGSTPGSLDEQYF. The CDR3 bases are TGTGCCAGCAGCTTAGGAGGCTCGACCCCGGGGAGTCTCGACGAGCAGTACTTC. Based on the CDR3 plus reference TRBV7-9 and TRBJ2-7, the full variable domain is DTGVSQNPRHKITKRGQNVTFRCDPISEHNRLYWYRQTLGQGPEFLTYFQNEAQLEKSRLLSDRFSAERPKGSFSTLEIQRTEQGDSAMYLCASSLGGSTPGSLDEQYFGPGTRLTVT.